There are a few counts of the clone carrying this T cell receptor beta chain. Its antigen is not known. This sample is drawn from a study of beta chain features in type 1 diabetes. Study overall: Across the samples, 107,917,701 sorted cells were examined in total. Study-level results: Patients with Type 1 diabetes showed moderately but significantly shorter TCRB CDR3s in all four CD4+ subsets.

CD4+ naive, central memory, regulatory and stem cell-like memory cells were sorted via CD45RO/CCR7/CD25/CD127/CD95/CD27. Sorted cells reached over 95% purity in every population. The germline CDR1 and CDR2 sequences are SGHAT and FQNNGV. V was pared by 1 base and J by 3 bases, with 7 bases between. This CDR3 spans 14 amino acids. Expressed TCRB transcripts were sequenced because the isolated RNA had all been reverse transcribed beforehand. Sequenced by immunoSEQ multiplex PCR; TCRdb stores in-frame clones only, minus some. The data show around 450,000 clones, more than 9.5% seen once. The rearrangement links TRBV11-2 to TRBJ2-1; unclear D gene. Sequences were obtained from naive CD4+ T cells from blood. The origin of this receptor is a woman between 18 and 29 years old in good health. CDR3 sequence (DNA): TGTGCCAGCAGCTTAGCAGTCTACTACAATGAGCAGTTCTTC. It is translated as CASSLAVYYNEQFF.